Shown below are 24 T cell receptor beta chains from a single sample sequenced in a study of PD-L1 blockade in urothelial cancer. Time point noted: peripheral blood 6 weeks after treatment start. Clones were sequenced by immunoSEQ multiplex PCR, and TCRdb holds only the in-frame ones, with some missing. The sample has roughly 45,000 clones, approximately 82% seen once. Sequences were derived from PBMCs, sampled around atezolizumab (anti-PD-L1) treatment. The receptors stem from a man between 60 and 70 years old with urothelial cancer.

The chain is built from TRBV6-1 and TRBJ2-4; 9 bases are a match to TRBD2. J was trimmed by 6 bases and V by 1 base; bases with no gene match: 10. CDR3 length: 17 residues. Germline V gene lookup returns CDR1 MNHNS and CDR2 SASEGT. The CDR3 nucleotides are TGTGCCAGCAGTGAAGGTAGAGGCGGGGGGGTTGGAAACATTCAGTACTTC. It encodes CASSEGRGGGVGNIQYF.

The chain couples TRBV18 to TRBJ1-1; D gene ambiguous. The CDR3 spans 13 residues. V gave up 6 bases and J gave up 1 base, with 9 bases separating them. Looked up from germline, CDR1 is KGHSH and CDR2 is LQKENI. CDR3 residues: CASSTGKNTEAFF. The CDR3 DNA reads TGTGCCAGCTCTACGGGGAAGAACACTGAAGCTTTCTTT.

CDR3 protein: CASSLQARVGTDTQYF. The CDR3 region has the DNA TGTGCCAGCAGCTTGCAGGCCAGGGTGGGCACAGATACGCAGTATTTT. The rearrangement uses TRBV7-9 and TRBJ2-3; tentative D call: TRBD1 (5 bases). This CDR3 contains 16 residues. V was pared by 3 bases and J by 1 base, with 14 bases between. Germline assignment: CDR1 SEHNR and CDR2 FQNEAQ (reference sequence).

The CDR3 region is CASSPGEGYNSPLHF. CDR3 nucleotide sequence: TGTGCCAGCAGCCCAGGGGAAGGGTATAATTCACCCCTCCACTTT. The V gene is TRBV7-9, the J gene TRBJ1-6, with TRBD1 as a possible D gene (6 bases). CDR1 and CDR2 (germline): SEHNR, FQNEAQ (reference sequence). The ends were cut back, 5 bases at V and 4 bases at J, with 12 bases in the middle. The CDR3 contains 15 residues.

This clone was picked up a small number of times. This sequence joins TRBV9 and TRBJ2-1; D may be TRBD1 (6 bases). This CDR3 is built from 14 residues. Germline loops: CDR1 SGDLS, CDR2 YYNGEE. Trimming pared 0 bases from V and 6 bases from J, leaving 10 bases between. CDR3 sequence (DNA): TGTGCCAGCAGCGTAGTCGTAGGGGGCAATGAGCAGTTCTTC. Amino acid sequence: CASSVVVGGNEQFF.

The rearrangement joins TRBV30 to TRBJ1-5; D gene ambiguous. Germline-derived CDR1 and CDR2 are GTSNPN and SVGIG (reference sequence). The CDR3 is 14 amino acids. V was cut by 1 base and J by 6 bases, with 13 bases left in between. CDR3 bases: TGTGCCTGGAGTGCTGGGCAGTATGTTCAGCCCCAGCATTTT. Protein: CAWSAGQYVQPQHF.

This chain joins TRBV5-1 and TRBJ2-7, with a tentative D call TRBD2 (7 bases). Germline loops: CDR1 SGHRS, CDR2 YFSETQ. This CDR3 is built from 16 residues. Trimming removed 4 bases at V and 2 bases at J, with 19 bases between. The DNA for the CDR3 is TGCGCCAGCAGCCGGACTCCGGCGGGGGCACCCTACGAGCAGTACTTC. Protein: CASSRTPAGAPYEQYF.

The J gene is TRBJ1-1, the V gene TRBV6-6, with D perhaps matching TRBD1 (6 bases). The germline gives CDR1 MNHNY, CDR2 SVGAGI (reference sequence). The V end was cut by 6 bases, the J end by 1 base, with 12 bases between. The CDR3 sequence is 14 residues long. This CDR3 reads CASRYTGPNTEAFF. CDR3 in DNA: TGTGCCAGCAGGTACACAGGGCCGAACACTGAAGCTTTCTTT.

The V gene is TRBV19, the J gene TRBJ1-2; the D is unclear. V lost 3 bases to trimming and J lost 8 bases, with 10 bases between them. This CDR3 has 12 residues. Germline V gene data show CDR1 as LNHDA and CDR2 as SQIVND (reference sequence). The CDR3 is CASSMAAGGYTF. In DNA, the CDR3 is TGTGCCAGTAGTATGGCAGCGGGGGGCTACACCTTC. The full variable domain, with the rest looked up from reference TRBV19 and TRBJ1-2, is DGGITQSPKYLFRKEGQNVTLSCEQNLNHDAMYWYRQDPGQGLRLIYYSQIVNDFQKGDIAEGYSVSREKKESFPLTVTSAQKNPTAFYLCASSMAAGGYTFGSGTRLTVV.

V is TRBV5-4 and J is TRBJ1-6; D is ambiguous. Germline values: CDR1 SGHNT, CDR2 YYREEE (reference sequence). The CDR3 totals 14 residues. Trimming left V 4 bases short and J 3 bases short, with 8 bases between. The CDR3 is CASSRENYNSPLHF. CDR3 DNA sequence: TGTGCCAGCAGCCGGGAAAACTATAATTCACCCCTCCACTTT.

The CDR3 reads CSVGSLQETQYF. The CDR3 bases are TGCAGCGTTGGTAGCCTCCAAGAGACCCAGTACTTC. The chain uses TRBV29-1 and TRBJ2-5, with D unresolved. Between the trimmed V and J ends, which lost 4 bases and 1 base, there was a span of 7 bases. This CDR3 has 12 amino acids. Germline V gene sequence: CDR1 SQVTM, CDR2 ANQGSEA.

The chain joins TRBV19 to TRBJ1-1, with D perhaps TRBD1 (6 bases). The CDR3 extends over 15 amino acids. V lost 5 bases to trimming and J lost 3 bases, with 16 bases between them. Germline CDR1 is LNHDA and CDR2 is SQIVND (reference sequence). CDR3 residues: CASSSIGGGDTEAFF. The CDR3 DNA reads as TGTGCCAGTAGTTCTATAGGGGGAGGGGACACTGAAGCTTTCTTT. Supplemented by reference TRBV19 and TRBJ1-1, the full variable domain reads DGGITQSPKYLFRKEGQNVTLSCEQNLNHDAMYWYRQDPGQGLRLIYYSQIVNDFQKGDIAEGYSVSREKKESFPLTVTSAQKNPTAFYLCASSSIGGGDTEAFFGQGTRLTVV.

This clone has just a few counts. The V call is TRBV27, the J call TRBJ2-7; 7 nucleotides match TRBD1. CDR1 is MNHEY, CDR2 SMNVEV, per germline (reference sequence). Trimming cost V 6 bases and J 2 bases; bases outside gene matches: 7. CDR3 size: 14 residues. In DNA form, the CDR3 reads TGTGCCAGCAGCCATAGGGACAGCGCCTACGAGCAGTACTTC. Residues: CASSHRDSAYEQYF.

The rearrangement uses TRBV28 and TRBJ2-1, with 10 positions matching TRBD2. The J segment lost 5 bases and the V segment lost 7 bases, leaving 2 bases of the junction unmatched. The CDR3 runs to 13 residues. Germline assignment: CDR1 MDHEN and CDR2 SYDVKM. The CDR3: CASTLAGDNEQFF. CDR3 nucleotides: TGTGCCAGCACCCTAGCGGGGGACAATGAGCAGTTCTTC.

This clone is medium-sized by share. The chain has TRBV28 and TRBJ1-2, with no clear D. V was trimmed by 6 bases and J by 6 bases, leaving 11 bases between them. The CDR3 runs to 12 residues. CDR1 is MDHEN and CDR2 is SYDVKM in the germline V gene. The CDR3 region is CASSFRAHGYTF. The CDR3, as DNA: TGTGCCAGCAGCTTTCGAGCTCATGGCTACACCTTC.

This clone was seen once. The gene calls are TRBV5-1 and TRBJ1-4; 10 bases align to TRBD1. Trimming cost V 4 bases and J 6 bases; bases outside gene matches: 12. CDR1 is SGHRS and CDR2 is YFSETQ in the germline V gene. The CDR3 runs 17 residues. For the CDR3, the DNA is TGCGCCAGCAGCCCTCTCCGGGACAGGGGCAGGGATGAAAAACTGTTTTTT. Translated: CASSPLRDRGRDEKLFF. The full variable domain, with the rest looked up from reference TRBV5-1 and TRBJ1-4, is KAGVTQTPRYLIKTRGQQVTLSCSPISGHRSVSWYQQTPGQGLQFLFEYFSETQRNKGNFPGRFSGRQFSNSRSEMNVSTLELGDSALYLCASSPLRDRGRDEKLFFGSGTQLSVL.

This clone was seen a handful of times. The V call is TRBV18, the J call TRBJ1-2, with D hard to call. CDR3 length equals 11 residues. Trimming shortened V by 3 bases and J by 6 bases, and 5 bases separated the two germline ends. Per germline, CDR1 KGHSH and CDR2 LQKENI. The DNA for the CDR3 is TGTGCCAGCTCACCCAGCGATGGCTACACCTTC. It specifies CASSPSDGYTF.

This clone was detected only a few times. The rearrangement joins TRBV7-9 to TRBJ2-1, with a weak D call TRBD2 (6 bases). The germline V gene has CDR1 SEHNR and CDR2 FQNEAQ (reference sequence). The ends were cut back, 5 bases at V and 4 bases at J, with 9 bases in the middle. The CDR3 covers 13 residues. The CDR3 here is CASSTREYNEQFF. The CDR3 bases are TGTGCCAGCAGCACCCGGGAGTACAATGAGCAGTTCTTC.

The chain joins TRBV5-4 to TRBJ2-6; weak D call: TRBD1 (5 bases). The ends were cut back, 0 bases at V and 4 bases at J, with 8 bases in the middle. The CDR3 contains 15 residues. The V gene's germline CDR1 is SGHNT and CDR2 YYREEE (reference sequence). The CDR3 protein is CASSLEGPGANVLTF. CDR3 sequence (DNA): TGTGCCAGCAGCTTGGAGGGGCCAGGGGCCAACGTCCTGACTTTC.

This chain joins TRBV4-2 and TRBJ2-2, with TRBD2 identical over 13 bases. From germline, CDR1 is LGHNA and CDR2 YNFKEQ. The V gene end was trimmed by 4 bases and the J gene end by 1 base; junction bases not matched to a gene: 3. This CDR3 is built from 17 residues. The CDR3 bases are TGTGCCAGCAGCCGCGGGACTAGCGGGGTGAACACCGGGGAGCTGTTTTTT. Translation: CASSRGTSGVNTGELFF.

The CDR3 loop is CASSLGQGEWDTQYF. The DNA for the CDR3 is TGCGCCAGCAGCCTCGGACAGGGGGAGTGGGATACGCAGTATTTT. The genes are TRBV4-1 and TRBJ2-3; the match to TRBD1 covers 10 bases. Per germline, CDR1 MGHRA and CDR2 YSYEKL. V lost 4 bases to trimming and J lost 6 bases; unmatched junction nucleotides: 7. The CDR3 spans 15 residues.

The chain couples TRBV27 to TRBJ2-1; 7 nucleotides line up with TRBD2. This CDR3 region has 16 residues. Germline CDR1 is MNHEY and CDR2 is SMNVEV (reference sequence). Unmatched junction bases numbered 14, after V lost 4 bases and J lost 8 bases. This CDR3 is CASSSRPPGGFDEQFF. The CDR3 region has the DNA TGTGCCAGCAGTTCCCGTCCCCCCGGGGGGTTCGATGAGCAGTTCTTC.

This chain joins TRBV4-1 and TRBJ2-7; TRBD2 might be the D (6 bases). The CDR3 has 14 residues. The V end was cut by 1 base, the J end by 6 bases, with 13 bases between. Germline assignment: CDR1 MGHRA and CDR2 YSYEKL. CDR3 residues: CASSQGDKGGEQYF. CDR3 bases: TGCGCCAGCAGCCAAGGAGACAAGGGAGGCGAGCAGTACTTC.

The chain carries TRBV11-2 and TRBJ2-7, with 11 bases that match TRBD2. The V gene's germline CDR1 is SGHAT and CDR2 FQNNGV. The CDR3 consists of 13 residues. Germline trimming cut 5 bases from V and 9 bases from J; bases unmatched to any gene: 6. The CDR3: CASSLGLAGGQYF. CDR3 DNA sequence: TGTGCCAGCAGCCTAGGACTAGCGGGCGGGCAGTACTTC.